These 27 T cell receptor beta chains came from one sample sequenced in a study of brain T cells in children with intractable seizures. Sequencing used immunoSEQ multiplex PCR; TCRdb keeps in-frame clones, though not all of them. The data show hundreds of thousands of clones, 93% seen once. Specified time point: blood from clinic visit 5 months post-surgery; TSC patient then seizure free. Sample: peripheral blood, taken about 5 months after surgery. All receptors derive from a boy in the first two years of life with tuberous sclerosis and intractable seizures.

The V call is TRBV7-3, the J call TRBJ2-2; no clear D. CDR3 length: 15 amino acids. V lost 0 bases to trimming and J lost 2 bases, with 7 bases between them. Germline V CDR1 and CDR2: SGHTA, FQGTGA. CDR3 sequence reads: CASSLTGPNTGELFF. The CDR3 DNA is TGTGCCAGCAGCTTAACGGGCCCAAACACCGGGGAGCTGTTTTTT.

The rearrangement uses TRBV19 and TRBJ2-3, with a weak D call TRBD2 (5 bases). The V and J ends lost 5 bases and 1 base respectively, with 16 bases between them. Germline V lookup: CDR1 LNHDA, CDR2 SQIVND (reference sequence). The length of the CDR3 is 16 residues. CDR3: CASSRGSLDGTDTQYF. CDR3 coding DNA: TGTGCCAGTAGTCGCGGGTCCCTCGACGGCACAGATACGCAGTATTTT.

V usage is TRBV2 and J usage is TRBJ1-1, with a tentative D call TRBD1 (5 bases). V was trimmed by 6 bases and J by 1 base, leaving 9 bases between them. Germline assignment: CDR1 SNHLY and CDR2 FYNNEI. CDR3 length: 13 amino acids. The CDR3 bases are TGTGCCAGCAGGCCGACAGAGAACACTGAAGCTTTCTTT. Its translation: CASRPTENTEAFF.

The CDR3 region has the DNA TGTGCCAGCAGCTTAATTAGGGACACCGGGGAGCTGTTTTTT. The encoded protein is CASSLIRDTGELFF. The chain employs TRBV5-8 and TRBJ2-2, with D uncertain. Germline-derived CDR1 and CDR2 are SGHTS and YDEGEE. The germline V and J ends were trimmed by 2 bases and 3 bases, with 8 bases remaining between them. There are 14 residues in the CDR3.

The gene calls are TRBV6-5 and TRBJ1-3, with TRBD1 matching over 8 bases. This CDR3 region has 14 residues. CDR1 and CDR2 (germline): MNHEY, SVGAGI. With V trimmed by 5 bases and J by 4 bases, 4 bases remained unmatched. This chain's CDR3 is CASSKTGDGNTIYF. CDR3 nucleotides: TGTGCCAGCAGTAAGACAGGGGACGGAAACACCATATATTTT.

The genes are TRBV9 and TRBJ1-1, with D perhaps matching TRBD1 (5 bases). CDR3 length: 13 amino acids. Germline V CDR1 and CDR2: SGDLS, YYNGEE. The V and J ends lost 4 bases and 4 bases respectively, with 11 bases between them. This CDR3 reads CASSSTGGTEAFF. As DNA, the CDR3 is TGTGCCAGCAGCTCCACCGGGGGCACTGAAGCTTTCTTT.

The chain joins TRBV12-3 or TRBV12-4 to TRBJ1-5; no definite D call. Trimming removed 10 bases at V and 0 bases at J, with 7 bases between. The CDR3 sequence is 12 residues long. CDR3 nucleotides: TGTGCCACCCAATATAGCAATCAGCCCCAGCATTTT. This codes for CATQYSNQPQHF.

The V call is TRBV7-9, the J call TRBJ1-4, with 7 positions matching TRBD1. CDR1 is SEHNR and CDR2 is FQNEAQ in the germline V gene (reference sequence). The CDR3 extends over 16 amino acids. The trim removed 5 bases at V and 5 bases at J, leaving 11 bases unmatched. The CDR3 nucleotides are TGTGCCAGCAGCCATACCTCGGGACAGAAGAATGAAAAACTGTTTTTT. It codes for CASSHTSGQKNEKLFF.

CDR3 nucleotides: TGTGCCAGTTCCGGGACTAGCGGGTTCTCCTACGAGCAGTACTTC. Translated, it gives CASSGTSGFSYEQYF. The chain carries TRBV19 and TRBJ2-7; TRBD2 matches at 12 bases. Trimming removed 8 bases from V and 0 bases from J; junction bases left unmatched: 5. The CDR3 has 15 amino acids. The germline V gene has CDR1 LNHDA and CDR2 SQIVND (reference sequence).

The genes are TRBV2 and TRBJ2-2; 9 bases map to TRBD1. Per the germline V gene, CDR1 is SNHLY and CDR2 is FYNNEI. CDR3 length: 17 amino acids. V was clipped by 7 bases and J by 2 bases; unmatched bases: 11. The CDR3 nucleotides read TGTGCCAGCACGGGCACAGGGGGCTTTTCCAACACCGGGGAGCTGTTTTTT. Protein: CASTGTGGFSNTGELFF.

V gene TRBV27 combines with J gene TRBJ2-1, with D possibly being TRBD2 (6 bases). Deletions cut 5 bases from V and 7 bases from J, with 15 bases between. CDR1 is MNHEY and CDR2 is SMNVEV in the germline V gene (reference sequence). There are 14 residues in the CDR3. CDR3 DNA: TGTGCCAGCAGTCATGGACTACGCCGGAATGAGCAGTTCTTC. This sequence encodes CASSHGLRRNEQFF.

J is TRBJ1-1 and V is TRBV24-1; D possibly corresponds to TRBD1 (5 bases). This CDR3 has 17 amino acids. V was shortened by 4 bases and J by 1 base, with 18 bases between the two germline ends. Germline-derived CDR1 and CDR2 are KGHDR and SFDVKD. The CDR3 spells CATSEHPLAGQNTEAFF. CDR3 nucleotide sequence: TGTGCCACCAGTGAACACCCCCTAGCAGGGCAGAACACTGAAGCTTTCTTT.

The V call is TRBV5-4, the J call TRBJ2-3; D unclear. The germline CDR1 and CDR2 sequences are SGHNT and YYREEE (reference sequence). This CDR3 comprises 14 residues. V dropped 1 base and J dropped 1 base, with 7 bases sitting between them. CDR3 nucleotide sequence: TGTGCCAGCAGCTTGTGGGAAGGCACAGATACGCAGTATTTT. This encodes CASSLWEGTDTQYF.

In this sample, this clone turned up a few times. V usage is TRBV3-1 (or the pseudogene TRBV3-2) and J usage is TRBJ1-1; D is unresolved. The CDR3 runs to 12 residues. From germline, CDR1 is LGHDT and CDR2 YNNKEL (reference sequence). The ends were cut back, 1 base at V and 7 bases at J, with 7 bases in the middle. CDR3 sequence: CASSQGGIEAFF. The DNA for the CDR3 is TGTGCCAGCAGCCAAGGGGGTATTGAAGCTTTCTTT.

The chain employs TRBV28 and TRBJ1-1; D not certain. This CDR3 contains 13 residues. The germline gives CDR1 MDHEN, CDR2 SYDVKM. With 7 bases removed from V and 4 bases from J, the gap between germline ends came to 13 bases. Here the CDR3 reads CASTPTGFTEAFF. The CDR3 nucleotides read TGTGCCAGCACTCCGACGGGGTTCACTGAAGCTTTCTTT.

The rearrangement links TRBV6-5 to TRBJ2-4, with D perhaps TRBD2 (6 bases). This CDR3 region has 13 residues. Germline V gene data show CDR1 as MNHEY and CDR2 as SVGAGI. Trimming cost V 4 bases and J 3 bases, with 7 bases left between them. The CDR3 nucleotides are TGTGCCAGCAGTTCGGGGGACAAAAACATTCAGTACTTC. Its protein is CASSSGDKNIQYF.

This chain's CDR3 is CASSRPGGSRFTGELFF. In DNA, the CDR3 is TGTGCCAGCAGCCGCCCTGGGGGGTCCCGGTTCACCGGGGAGCTGTTTTTT. The rearrangement links TRBV3-1 (or the pseudogene TRBV3-2) to TRBJ2-2, with a weak D call TRBD2 (6 bases). This CDR3 has 17 residues. Germline CDR1 is LGHDT and CDR2 is YNNKEL (reference sequence). V was shortened by 4 bases and J by 4 bases, with 19 bases between the two germline ends.

The chain combines TRBV7-9 with TRBJ1-1; 7 bases line up with TRBD1. This CDR3 spans 12 amino acids. With 5 bases clipped from V and 5 bases from J, the junction kept 2 bases outside the gene matches. Per the germline V gene, CDR1 is SEHNR and CDR2 is FQNEAQ (reference sequence). This CDR3 is CASSLTGTEAFF. CDR3 nucleotides: TGTGCCAGCAGCCTGACAGGGACTGAAGCTTTCTTT.

The CDR3 here is CASSPSSGGPRDEQFF. In nucleotides, the CDR3 is TGTGCCAGCTCACCATCGTCGGGAGGCCCTCGGGATGAGCAGTTCTTC. The V call is TRBV18, the J call TRBJ2-1; 7 nucleotides align to TRBD2. The trim removed 2 bases at V and 8 bases at J, leaving 12 bases unmatched. The germline CDR1 and CDR2 sequences are KGHSH and LQKENI. This CDR3 is built from 16 residues.

In its sample, this clone was seen once. The chain recombines TRBV20-1 with TRBJ2-5; D unresolved. Trimming removed 4 bases from V and 5 bases from J, with 5 bases in between. Germline CDR1 is DFQATT and CDR2 is SNEGSKA (reference sequence). This CDR3 has 10 amino acids. The CDR3: CSAKAETQYF. The CDR3, as DNA: TGCAGTGCTAAGGCGGAGACCCAGTACTTC.

Turning to this clone: A clone one base away is much larger, so this may be a read error. V usage is TRBV9 and J usage is TRBJ2-2; D is undetermined. Germline loops: CDR1 SGDLS, CDR2 YYNGEE. V was clipped by 4 bases and J by 3 bases, with 4 bases between them. The CDR3 loop spans 12 amino acids. The CDR3 region is CASSPHTGELFF. CDR3 DNA: TGTGCCAGCAGCCCTCACACCGGGGAGCTGTTTTTT.

The gene calls are TRBV5-1 and TRBJ1-1, with a weak D call TRBD1 (5 bases). The V and J ends lost 5 bases and 3 bases respectively, with 11 bases between them. Germline V lookup: CDR1 SGHRS, CDR2 YFSETQ. This CDR3 is 13 amino acids long. This CDR3 reads CASRERGDTEAFF. The CDR3 region has the DNA TGCGCCAGCAGGGAGAGGGGTGACACTGAAGCTTTCTTT.

This chain connects TRBV19 to TRBJ1-5; 8 nucleotides agree with TRBD1. There are 15 residues in the CDR3. CDR1 is LNHDA and CDR2 is SQIVND in the germline V gene (reference sequence). The V and J ends lost 3 bases and 6 bases, in that order; junction bases with no gene match: 7. The CDR3 loop is CASSMAGGMGQPQHF. DNA for the CDR3: TGTGCCAGTAGTATGGCAGGGGGCATGGGTCAGCCCCAGCATTTT.

This sequence joins TRBV27 and TRBJ1-2; 9 bases are a match to TRBD1. CDR3 length equals 17 residues. Germline V gene sequence: CDR1 MNHEY, CDR2 SMNVEV (reference sequence). Trimming took 0 bases from V and 2 from J; bases not matched to a gene: 7. This chain's CDR3 is CASSLSRGQGLNYGYTF. The CDR3 region has the DNA TGTGCCAGCAGTTTATCGAGGGGACAGGGACTAAACTATGGCTACACCTTC.

The chain employs TRBV7-3 and TRBJ2-1; 11 positions agree with TRBD2. From germline, CDR1 is SGHTA and CDR2 FQGTGA. J gave up 0 bases and V 5 bases, and 6 bases lay outside the gene matches. The CDR3 loop spans 17 amino acids. The CDR3 protein is CASSRTGTSGSYNEQFF. The CDR3 DNA sequence: TGTGCCAGCAGCAGAACCGGGACTAGCGGCTCCTACAATGAGCAGTTCTTC.

The gene calls are TRBV5-3 and TRBJ1-1; no clear D. TRBV5-3 is an ORF, with its function uncertain. Trimming removed 2 bases at V and 3 bases at J, with 11 bases between. CDR3 length: 14 amino acids. The CDR3 here is CARSFLPPDTEAFF. CDR3 DNA: TGTGCCAGAAGCTTTCTCCCCCCGGACACTGAAGCTTTCTTT.

The chain recombines TRBV29-1 with TRBJ2-2; 9 bases are shared with TRBD2. V shed 7 bases, J shed 2 bases, and the junction held 2 bases outside the gene matches. Per the germline V gene, CDR1 is SQVTM and CDR2 is ANQGSEA. This CDR3 is built from 13 residues. In DNA form, the CDR3 reads TGCAGCGGGCTAGCGGGAAACACCGGGGAGCTGTTTTTT. The encoded protein is CSGLAGNTGELFF.